This T cell receptor (beta chain) was recorded in a study of cytomegalovirus exposure and HLA in healthy donors. Looking at the study overall: There were 85 million or so unique TCRs (from HLA-typed donors) in an early data release.

The PCR ran on 60 Vbeta and 13 Jbeta primers. Clones were sequenced by immunoSEQ multiplex PCR, and TCRdb holds only the in-frame ones, with some missing. The table shows approximately 140,000 clones, with roughly 86% occurring only once. Notes on this clone: Antigen unknown.

Broader study findings: Later analysis showed most CMV-associated TCR beta chains appearing HLA-restricted.

Trimming took 7 bases from V and 6 from J; bases not matched to a gene: 5. The CDR3 runs 12 residues. CDR1 is MNHEY and CDR2 is SVGAGI in the germline V gene. The chain is built from TRBV6-5 and TRBJ2-7; 8 nucleotides align to TRBD1. The receptor was isolated from a young man in good health and CMV-seropositive. Sample: PBMCs. The CDR3 coding sequence is TGTGCCAGCAATCCCAGGGGGCGCGAGCAGTACTTC. Its protein product is CASNPRGREQYF.